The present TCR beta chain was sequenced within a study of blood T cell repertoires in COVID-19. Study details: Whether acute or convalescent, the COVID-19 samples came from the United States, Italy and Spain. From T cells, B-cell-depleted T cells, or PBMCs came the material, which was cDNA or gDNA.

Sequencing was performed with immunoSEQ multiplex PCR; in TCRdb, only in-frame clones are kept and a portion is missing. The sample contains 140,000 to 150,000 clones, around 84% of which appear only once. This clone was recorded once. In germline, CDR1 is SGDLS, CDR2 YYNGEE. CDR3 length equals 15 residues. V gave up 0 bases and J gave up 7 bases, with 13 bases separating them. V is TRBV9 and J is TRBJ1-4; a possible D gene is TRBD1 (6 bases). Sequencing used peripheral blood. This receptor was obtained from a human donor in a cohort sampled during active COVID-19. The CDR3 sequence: CASSVGQGRGEKLFF. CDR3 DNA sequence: TGTGCCAGCAGCGTAGGGCAGGGGAGAGGTGAAAAACTGTTTTTT.